This T cell receptor (beta chain) was retrieved from a study of T-cell reconstitution after alpha-beta-depleted transplantation in children (dated by TCRdb to 2015 to 2016). Looking at the study overall: Using TCR repertoire profiling, the study followed T-cell immune reconstitution in a quantitative way in children after TCRalphabeta/CD19-depleted allogeneic hematopoietic cell transplantation.

The library was obtained by PCR. The sequencer was an Illumina HiSeq 2500. Molecular barcoding was employed in the preparation of TCR libraries, with unique molecular identifiers being used to normalize TCRbeta repertoire quantification. TCRdb trimmed the raw reads at Q25, called clones with MiXCR and kept productive beta chains. Under each unique CDR3 protein, matching rows form one entry showing the most common genes and DNA. Counted in this sample were some 200,000 distinct CDR3 sequences; around 7% of them appeared once. In total, the top ten clones hold 3% to 3.5% of the sample. CDR1 is given as SQVTM and CDR2 as ANQGSEA, both from the germline V gene. Relative to germline, V is 5 bases shorter and J is 4 bases shorter, with 9 bases between their ends. From the cysteine up to the phenylalanine, the CDR3 has a length of 12 residues. CDR3 DNA only is kept here, 36 bases in frame from base 1. Many counts were recorded for this clonotype. Its antigen is not yet known. There are no base qualities to consult, and no much larger clone falls within one base.

The chain joins TRBV29-1 to TRBJ2-1; there is no confident call for the D gene. The source is a human donor who donated a stem cell graft to a child with Wiskott-Aldrich syndrome. Material: PBMCs from the stem cell graft donor, obtained from the stem cell graft. The encoded CDR3 is CSVTEGYNEQFF. The nucleotide sequence is TGCAGCGTTACCGAAGGTTACAATGAGCAGTTCTTC.